These 17 T cell receptor beta chains came from one sample sequenced in a study of CD8+CD57+ T cells in acquired aplastic anemia. The TCR beta profiling, which covered VDJ combination and CDR3 sequence, was carried out using genomic DNA as the template. Using its own MiXCR run on the reads, TCRdb lists one record per CDR3 protein. The sample lists 400,000 to 450,000 distinct CDR3 sequences; about 70% were seen once. The material sequenced was sorted CD4+, CD8+, or CD8+CD57+ T cells (not recorded which) from PBMCs. These receptors all stem from a human donor in good health, serving as a control.

This clonotype was recorded once. The chain uses TRBV4-3 and TRBJ1-1; possibly TRBD1 for D (5 bases). The CDR3 length is 14 residues. V was clipped by 0 bases and J by 1 base, with 6 bases between them. Per the germline V gene, CDR1 is LGHNA and CDR2 is YSLEER. This CDR3 reads CASSQDTGNTEAFF. DNA of the CDR3: TGCGCCAGCAGCCAAGACACAGGGAACACTGAAGCTTTCTTT.

The genes are TRBV7-3 and TRBJ1-2; perhaps TRBD1 as D (6 bases). The germline V and J ends were trimmed by 4 bases and 7 bases, with 16 bases remaining between them. The germline gives CDR1 SGHTA, CDR2 FQGTGA. There are 14 residues in the CDR3. The CDR3 DNA is TGTGCCAGCAGCTCAGGACAGCCCCGATTTGGCTACACCTTC. Translating it yields CASSSGQPRFGYTF.

V usage is TRBV20-1 and J usage is TRBJ2-5, with D possibly called TRBD1 or TRBD2 (6 bases each). The germline V gene has CDR1 DFQATT and CDR2 SNEGSKA (reference sequence). V lost 6 bases, J lost 2 bases, and 28 bases lay in between. The CDR3 loop spans 18 amino acids. The CDR3 sequence: CSASSRKGVLGLQETQYF. CDR3 nucleotide sequence: TGCAGTGCCAGCAGCCGGAAGGGGGTGTTGGGACTTCAAGAGACCCAGTACTTC.

The V and J genes are TRBV7-2 and TRBJ2-5, with 9 bases identical to TRBD1. This CDR3 is 15 amino acids long. Germline assignment: CDR1 SGHTA and CDR2 FQGNSA. Trimming took 5 bases from V and 7 from J; bases not matched to a gene: 11. The CDR3 loop is CASSRGTGRVGTQYF. The CDR3 DNA reads as TGTGCCAGCAGCAGAGGGACAGGGCGTGTAGGGACCCAGTACTTC. Together with reference TRBV7-2 and TRBJ2-5, the CDR3 gives the full variable domain: GAGVSQSPSNKVTEKGKDVELRCDPISGHTALYWYRQSLGQGLEFLIYFQGNSAPDKSGLPSDRFSAERTGGSVSTLTIQRTQQEDSAVYLCASSRGTGRVGTQYFGPGTRLLVL.

This sequence joins TRBV7-2 and TRBJ1-2; D call uncertain. V lost 5 bases to trimming and J lost 13 bases, with 26 bases between them. Germline CDR1 SGHTA, CDR2 FQGNSA. The CDR3 length is 15 residues. CDR3 protein: CASSEVAGENCDTTF. CDR3 in DNA: TGTGCCAGCAGCGAGGTAGCGGGCGAGAACTGTGACACCACCTTC.

V gene TRBV10-3 combines with J gene TRBJ2-7; 12 nucleotides line up with TRBD2. The CDR3 covers 15 residues. V was clipped by 5 bases and J by 3 bases; unmatched bases: 5. The V gene's germline CDR1 is ENHRY and CDR2 SYGVKD. The CDR3 nucleotides are TGTGCCATCAGTAGACTAGCGGGAGCAATCTACGAGCAGTACTTC. Encoded protein: CAISRLAGAIYEQYF.

The chain combines TRBV20-1 with TRBJ2-3; 10 bases map to TRBD2. The CDR3 runs to 16 residues. V trimming: 4 bases; J trimming: 1 base; junction bases outside the gene matches: 8. From germline, CDR1 is DFQATT and CDR2 SNEGSKA (reference sequence). This CDR3 is CSAKPSSGGRTDTQYF. The CDR3 nucleotides read TGCAGTGCTAAGCCGTCTAGCGGGGGACGCACAGATACGCAGTATTTT.

The rearrangement links TRBV5-5 to TRBJ2-7; D uncertain. CDR3 length: 15 residues. V lost 0 bases and J 2 bases, leaving 12 bases between the germline ends. From germline, CDR1 is SGHKS and CDR2 YYEKEE (reference sequence). The CDR3 is CASSLVSLGAYEQYF. Here the CDR3 DNA reads TGTGCCAGCAGCTTGGTTAGTCTTGGGGCCTACGAGCAGTACTTC.

A word on this clonotype: Likely a read error: the CDR3 ends without its conserved phenylalanine or tryptophan. Because the CDR3's place on the DNA is in doubt, the DNA is left out and the CDR3 is given as listed by TCRdb. CDR3: CASSSGGDTEHCYSS. The V and J genes are TRBV2 and TRBJ1-2; the DNA was not compared with TRBD1, the D call given in the table. The CDR3 is made up of 15 amino acids, end residues included. CDR1 SNHLY and CDR2 FYNNEI come from the germline V gene.

This clonotype was detected ten times or more. V and J are TRBV2 and TRBJ2-3; 7 bases are a match to TRBD1. Germline V CDR1 and CDR2: SNHLY, FYNNEI. V dropped 1 base and J dropped 6; count of bases not matched to a gene: 7. The CDR3 is made up of 15 amino acids. CDR3 sequence reads: CASSEVEGAGDTQYF. CDR3 bases: TGTGCCAGCAGTGAAGTTGAGGGGGCAGGGGATACGCAGTATTTT.

This clonotype was counted at least ten times. The V call is TRBV12-3 or TRBV12-4, the J call TRBJ2-3; no definite D call. This CDR3 comprises 12 residues. Trimming left V 8 bases short and J 4 bases short, with 10 bases between. DNA for the CDR3: TGTGCCAGCGCCCAGACCCCAGATACGCAGTATTTT. As protein: CASAQTPDTQYF.

This clonotype has only one observation. The chain couples TRBV7-2 to TRBJ2-7; 8 bases align to TRBD2. The trim removed 4 bases at V and 12 bases at J, leaving 17 bases unmatched. This CDR3 contains 15 residues. Germline CDR1 reads SGHTA; CDR2 reads FQGNSA. CDR3 loop: CASSSRGTRVDETYF. The CDR3 bases are TGTGCCAGCAGCTCAAGGGGGACTAGGGTCGACGAGACGTACTTC.

The chain employs TRBV9 and TRBJ2-7, with TRBD2 matching over 8 bases. The CDR3 extends over 16 amino acids. Germline lookup yields CDR1 SGDLS and CDR2 YYNGEE. J lost 2 bases, V lost 0 bases, and 7 bases had no gene match. The CDR3 region is CASSVATGAGAYEQYF. The CDR3 DNA sequence: TGTGCCAGCAGCGTAGCTACAGGAGCGGGGGCCTACGAGCAGTACTTC.

This clonotype occurred many times. The gene calls are TRBV7-6 and TRBJ2-1, with D perhaps TRBD2 (7 bases). Germline CDR1 is SGHVS and CDR2 is FNYEAQ. CDR3 length equals 17 residues. V was clipped by 1 base and J by 4 bases, with 17 bases between them. The CDR3 sequence: CASSLVSGGWEYNEQFF. Here the CDR3 DNA reads TGTGCCAGCAGCTTAGTTTCGGGGGGCTGGGAGTACAATGAGCAGTTCTTC.

Notes on this clonotype: At one boundary the junction diverges from the germline segment, which might be a read error. The chain employs TRBV2 and TRBJ2-7, with D tentatively TRBD2 (7 bases). CDR3 size: 16 residues. Germline CDR1 and CDR2: SNHLY and FYNNEI. The CDR3 is CASSGEGGGVQPQHLF. CDR3 nucleotides: TGTGCCAGCAGTGGGGAGGGGGGAGGGGTGCAGCCCCAGCATCTCTTC.

This chain uses TRBV7-2 with TRBJ1-6, with no clear D. This CDR3 comprises 15 residues. Looked up from germline, CDR1 is SGHTA and CDR2 is FQGNSA. Trimming took off 4 bases at V and 9 bases at J, with 16 bases between the two ends. Here the CDR3 reads CASSSDRWSTSPLHF. CDR3 in DNA: TGTGCCAGCAGCTCGGACCGGTGGAGTACTTCACCCCTCCACTTT.

This clonotype was observed at least ten times. The CDR3 here is CASTPQGDRNSNQPQHF. As DNA, the CDR3 is TGTGCCAGTACCCCCCAGGGGGACCGAAATAGCAATCAGCCCCAGCATTTT. The chain joins TRBV19 to TRBJ1-5, with TRBD1 matching 7 bases. V trimming: 7 bases; J trimming: 0 bases; junction bases outside the gene matches: 12. CDR1 and CDR2 from the germline V gene are LNHDA and SQIVND (reference sequence). The length of the CDR3 is 17 residues.